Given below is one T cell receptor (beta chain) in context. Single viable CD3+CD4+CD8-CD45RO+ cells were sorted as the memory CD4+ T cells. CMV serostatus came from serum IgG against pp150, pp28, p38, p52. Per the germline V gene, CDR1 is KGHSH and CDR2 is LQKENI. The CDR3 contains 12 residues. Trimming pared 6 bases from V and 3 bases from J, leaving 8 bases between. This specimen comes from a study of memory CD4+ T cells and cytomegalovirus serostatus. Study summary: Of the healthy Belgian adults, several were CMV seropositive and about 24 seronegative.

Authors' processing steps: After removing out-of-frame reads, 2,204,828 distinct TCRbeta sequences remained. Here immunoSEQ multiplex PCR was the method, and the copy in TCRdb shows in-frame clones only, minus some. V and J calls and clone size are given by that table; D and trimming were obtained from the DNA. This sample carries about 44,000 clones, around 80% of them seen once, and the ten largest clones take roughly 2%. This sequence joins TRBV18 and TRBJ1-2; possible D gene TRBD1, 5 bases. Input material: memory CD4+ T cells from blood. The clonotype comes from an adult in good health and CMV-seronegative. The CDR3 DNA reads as TGTGCCAGCTCCCCCAGGGACTATGGCTACACCTTC. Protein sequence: CASSPRDYGYTF.